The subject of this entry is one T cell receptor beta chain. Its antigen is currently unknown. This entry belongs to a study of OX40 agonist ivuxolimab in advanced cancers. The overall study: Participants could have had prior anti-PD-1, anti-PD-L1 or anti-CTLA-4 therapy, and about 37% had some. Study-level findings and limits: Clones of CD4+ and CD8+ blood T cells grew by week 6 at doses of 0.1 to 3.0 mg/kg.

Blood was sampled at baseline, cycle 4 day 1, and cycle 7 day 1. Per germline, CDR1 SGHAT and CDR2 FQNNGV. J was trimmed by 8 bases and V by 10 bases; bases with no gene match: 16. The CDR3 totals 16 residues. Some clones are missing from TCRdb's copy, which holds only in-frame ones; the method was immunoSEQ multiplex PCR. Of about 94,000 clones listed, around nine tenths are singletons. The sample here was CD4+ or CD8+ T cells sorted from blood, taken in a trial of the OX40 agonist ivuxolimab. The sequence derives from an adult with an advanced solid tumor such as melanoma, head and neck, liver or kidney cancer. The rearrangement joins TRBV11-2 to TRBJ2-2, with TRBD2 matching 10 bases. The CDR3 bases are TGTGCCACCCGGGTTATAAGCGGGGGGGCATCTGGGGAGCTGTTTTTT. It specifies CATRVISGGASGELFF. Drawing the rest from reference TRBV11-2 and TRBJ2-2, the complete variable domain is EAGVAQSPRYKIIEKRQSVAFWCNPISGHATLYWYQQILGQGPKLLIQFQNNGVVDDSQLPKDRFSAERLKGVDSTLKIQPAKLEDSAVYLCATRVISGGASGELFFGEGSRLTVL.